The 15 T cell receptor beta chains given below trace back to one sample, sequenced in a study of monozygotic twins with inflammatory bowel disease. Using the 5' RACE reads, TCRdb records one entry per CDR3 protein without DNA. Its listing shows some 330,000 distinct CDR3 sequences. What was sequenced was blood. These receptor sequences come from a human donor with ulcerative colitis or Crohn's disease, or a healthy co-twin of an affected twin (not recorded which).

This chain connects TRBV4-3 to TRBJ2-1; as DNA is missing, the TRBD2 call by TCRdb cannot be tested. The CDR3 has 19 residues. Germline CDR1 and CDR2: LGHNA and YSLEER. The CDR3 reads CASSQDGGDTSGRVGEQFF.

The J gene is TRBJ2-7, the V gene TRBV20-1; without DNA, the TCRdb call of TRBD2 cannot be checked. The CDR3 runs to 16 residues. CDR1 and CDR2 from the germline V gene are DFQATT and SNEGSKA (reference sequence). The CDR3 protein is CSETAGLGGSSYEQYF.

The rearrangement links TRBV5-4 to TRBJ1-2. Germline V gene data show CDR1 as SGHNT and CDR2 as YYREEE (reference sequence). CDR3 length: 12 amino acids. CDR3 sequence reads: CASSMVGYGYTF.

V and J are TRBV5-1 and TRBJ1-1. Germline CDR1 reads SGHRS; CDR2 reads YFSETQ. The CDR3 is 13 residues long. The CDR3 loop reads CASSMGLNTEAFF.

CDR3: CASSSSQFEETQYF. The gene calls are TRBV5-4 and TRBJ2-5. Germline lookup yields CDR1 SGHNT and CDR2 YYREEE (reference sequence). This CDR3 is 14 amino acids long.

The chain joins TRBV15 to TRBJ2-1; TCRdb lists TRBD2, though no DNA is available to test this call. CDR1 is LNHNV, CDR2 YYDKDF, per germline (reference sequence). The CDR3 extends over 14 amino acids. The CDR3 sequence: CAIGWAGDYNEQFF. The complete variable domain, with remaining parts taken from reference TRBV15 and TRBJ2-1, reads DAMVIQNPRYQVTQFGKPVTLSCSQTLNHNVMYWYQQKSSQAPKLLFHYYDKDFNNEADTPDNFQSRRPNTSFCFLDIRSPGLGDTAMYLCAIGWAGDYNEQFFGPGTRLTVL.

CDR3 sequence reads: CASSRGQGRFQPQHF. J is TRBJ1-5 and V is TRBV12-3 or TRBV12-4; TCRdb indicates TRBD1, and absent DNA this call remains unverified. The CDR3 sequence is 15 residues long.

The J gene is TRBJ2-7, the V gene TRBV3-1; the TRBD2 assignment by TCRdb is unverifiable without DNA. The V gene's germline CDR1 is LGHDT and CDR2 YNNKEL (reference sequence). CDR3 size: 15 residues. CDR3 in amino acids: CASSRRGGTPYEQYF.

CDR3: CASSLSGQAVYEQYF. The genes are TRBV27 and TRBJ2-7; TCRdb's assignment of TRBD1 cannot be checked, as there is no DNA. The CDR3 covers 15 residues. Germline loops: CDR1 MNHEY, CDR2 SMNVEV (reference sequence).

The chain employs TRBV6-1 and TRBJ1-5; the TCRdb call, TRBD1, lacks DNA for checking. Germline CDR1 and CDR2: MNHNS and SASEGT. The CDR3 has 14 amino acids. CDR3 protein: CASRGQGSNQPQHF.

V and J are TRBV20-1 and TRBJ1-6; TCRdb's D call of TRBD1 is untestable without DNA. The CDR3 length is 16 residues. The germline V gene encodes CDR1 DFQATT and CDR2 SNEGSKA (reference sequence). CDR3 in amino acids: CSAPGRTASYNSPLHF.

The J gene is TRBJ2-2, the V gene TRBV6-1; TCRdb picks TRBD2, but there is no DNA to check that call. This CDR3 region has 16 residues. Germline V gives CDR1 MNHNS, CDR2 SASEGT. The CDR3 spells CASSRRAGVNTGELFF.

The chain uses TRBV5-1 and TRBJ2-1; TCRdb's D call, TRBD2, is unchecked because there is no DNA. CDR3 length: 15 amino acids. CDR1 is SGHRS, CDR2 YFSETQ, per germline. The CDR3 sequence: CASSPIAGGHRPQFF.

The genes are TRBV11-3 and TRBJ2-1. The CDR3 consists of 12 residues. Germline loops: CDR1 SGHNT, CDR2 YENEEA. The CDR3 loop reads CASSMDHNEQFF.

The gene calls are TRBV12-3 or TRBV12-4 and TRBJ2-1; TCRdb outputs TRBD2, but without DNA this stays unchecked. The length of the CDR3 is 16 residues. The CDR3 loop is CASSFSSGGGYNEQFF.